This T cell receptor (beta chain) originates from a study of cytomegalovirus exposure and HLA in healthy donors (dated by TCRdb to 2016 to 2017). Regarding the complete study: An earlier analysis of some 600 of the donors reported 276 Gb of sequence data and around 100 million unique TCR beta sequences obtained from around 190 million T cells. Approximately 330 gigabases of sequencing data and around 85 million unique TCR sequences made up an early release that covered nearly 650 HLA-typed donors. Of the roughly 410 genotyped donors, approximately 80% were placed in the genetic ancestry cluster associated with self-reported Caucasian donors. The study aimed to test whether signatures of past pathogen exposure could be identified by cataloging public T cell receptors. The study used immunosequencing to profile the T cell repertoires of 666 subjects and linked those repertoires to cytomegalovirus serostatus. In addition to the first cohort of 650 to 750 subjects, a separate validation cohort of around 110 different subjects was used. To predict cytomegalovirus infection status, the study combined high-throughput TCR immunosequencing, statistical association of individual TCRs with disease status, and machine learning. A later analysis re-examined previously published TCR beta repertoires from more than 650 donors and added high-resolution HLA genotyping to investigate patterns of TCR occurrence. In the later analysis, no new phenotypic data were used to find candidate immune exposures; instead, reliance was placed on TCR beta sequences and their occurrence across donors. An earlier analysis of several hundred of the donors used high-throughput TCR beta sequencing to judge whether each TCR beta V gene segment behaved as functional or pseudogenic. Alongside the repertoire data, information on donor age, sex, ethnicity and CMV serostatus was compiled. A later genetic analysis took genome-wide SNP genotypes for about 55% of the roughly 700 donors and used that subset as a discovery cohort. All discovery cohort repertoires had been generated on a single sequencing platform. HLA typing included class I and class II loci at four-digit resolution. Typing coverage varied by locus: about 629-640 donors for A, B, C, DRB1 and DQB1; more than 500 for DQA1; approximately 570 for DPA1; roughly 450 for DPB1. Roughly 5 DR-DQ haplotypes were handled as single units for association and clustering because linkage in the cohort was strong. Among 300 to 500 genotyped donors of the cohort, an average of roughly 230,000 unique TCR beta nucleotide sequences was sequenced per donor, of which roughly 18% were non-productive.

In total, roughly 670 healthy bone marrow donors made up the cohort. All cohort members were sampled while nominally healthy, although unrecorded immune exposures were likely present. The donor was CMV seropositive and belonged to the group of a few hundred seropositive cohort members. A peripheral blood sample was provided by each donor, and peripheral blood mononuclear cells were used for TCR beta sequencing. Genomic DNA was extracted from the blood cell samples with the Qiagen DNeasy Blood Extraction Kit. The library was produced with the immunoSEQ multiplex PCR assay. For the multiplex PCR, a mixture combining 60 forward primers for TCR Vbeta segments and 13 reverse primers for TCR Jbeta segments was used. Amplification of the CDR3 region of rearranged TCR beta genes was performed with a multiplex PCR assay on genomic DNA. The Illumina HiSeq System was used to sequence the amplified TCR beta libraries as 87-base-pair reads. Per the original workflow: A later analysis tallied 70 million to 100 million unique TCR beta chains across the 666 repertoires, and some 12 million of those chains were shared by two or more donors. A nearest-neighbor algorithm error-corrected the raw reads and collapsed the reads into unique sequences, merging closely related sequences to remove PCR and sequencing errors. V, D and J gene segments were assigned by aligning CDR3 sequences to IMGT reference sequences. For a sequence to be retained, a match of at least six nucleotides to both a V gene segment and a J gene segment was required. Rearrangements were called productive when the CDR3 lacked stop codons and stayed in frame with V and J; all others were non-productive. Following IMGT convention, CDR3 was defined as the stretch from the second conserved V-encoded cysteine to the conserved J-encoded phenylalanine. The earlier analysis of about 590 of the donors excluded sequences that lacked an unambiguous match to a single V gene segment. In an earlier analysis of some 590 of the donors, V segments were called functional above 56.7% productive rearrangements and were called segregating when the between-donor standard deviation exceeded 5%. To diagnose cytomegalovirus status from the catalog of TCR beta chain sequences, a statistical classification framework was built. In a later analysis, V and J genes were assigned by comparing TCR nucleotide sequences against IMGT/GENE-DB human TR gene sequences. In a later analysis, CDR3 sequences and most-parsimonious VDJ recombination scenarios were assigned using the TCRdist pipeline. In a later analysis, every TCR beta chain was defined by the combination of its CDR3 amino acid sequence and its V-gene family, and reads without a unique V-gene family were dropped. To address suspected cross-contamination and a sequencing artifact, a later analysis removed under 600 highly shared, low-generation-probability nucleotide sequences. In a later analysis, a clonal expansion index for each public chain was calculated from normalized within-repertoire ranks of inferred template counts. In a later analysis, generation probabilities were computed using a VDJ recombination model fitted to out-of-frame rearrangements, and the results were checked against IGoR. Hypergeometric tests were used in a later analysis to score TCR-TCR, TCR-HLA and TCR-CMV co-occurrence, with a repertoire-size bias correction applied to the TCR pairs. False discovery rates were estimated in a later analysis by permuting HLA or CMV assignments 20 times. In a later analysis, co-occurring TCRs were grouped using DBSCAN, with TCRdist sequence similarity added in when clustering inside HLA-allele-positive subsets. Repertoires with fewer than 30,000 or more than 120,000 public chains were left out of co-occurrence clustering, as were roughly five repertoires with anomalous nucleotide sharing. What TCRdb holds here is the immuneACCESS table cut down to in-frame rearrangements. Part of the clones is not present; checked against another copy, under half of the missing clones reflect an unresolved V gene, and the others are unexplained. That table gives V, J and clone size, and the DNA gave D and trimming. The sample includes approximately 160,000 clones, with 65% to 85% observed a single time. The leading ten clones occupy roughly 2.6% of the sample.

The CDR3 covers 14 residues, taking in both the cysteine and the phenylalanine. Kept here is only the CDR3 DNA, which spans 42 bases and is read in frame from base 1. Via the germline V gene, CDR1 is MNHNS and CDR2 SASEGT. Here V drops 11 bases and J drops 7 bases, and the junction holds 13 bases not matched to any gene. Study-level results and caveats: A group of highly shared sequence variants was considered likely to be a technical artifact of the sequencing pipeline. An association between a missense DCLRE1C variant and V-gene and J-gene trimming of TCR beta chains was found in a later genetic analysis and replicated in an independent cohort. Strong co-occurrence of HLA alleles, especially DR and DQ, made assigning TCR associations to individual alleles difficult. The presence/absence analyses assumed that sequencing depth was roughly uniform across donors, and that assumption may not be true. It was suggested by the authors that the approach could potentially be generalized to other disease states and immunological phenotypes. Compared with the approximately 720-donor mean, donors in an Asian-associated ancestry cluster had fewer N-insertions in productive TCRs, according to a later genetic analysis. Most CMV-associated TCR beta chains appeared to be HLA-restricted in a later analysis, and the HLA associations seemed to be driven largely by CMV exposure. Most TCR sequences were seen in very few donors, while some public TCRs were found in many individuals. Immune exposure information for the cohort was limited to CMV serostatus. The classifier was reported to diagnose cytomegalovirus status with high specificity and sensitivity in both the original and validation cohorts. Because counts were too low, more than 15 rarely observed V segments, including chromosome 9 orphons, were excluded from the earlier analysis of a few hundred of the donors. Broadly in line with IMGT annotations, most TCR beta V segments showed up in productive rearrangements about 90% or about 30% of the time in an earlier analysis of roughly 590 of the donors. In a later analysis, several top co-occurrence clusters were reported to appear linked to parvovirus B19, influenza, CMV and Epstein-Barr virus. Compared with equally common non-associated chains, HLA-associated TCR beta chains in a later analysis were more clonally expanded and had lower generation probabilities. The 87-base-pair reads could not distinguish some IMGT-functional V segments, including TRBV6-2 and TRBV6-3, so those segments were excluded. The cohort was sequenced for TCR beta chains only, and without alpha or paired-chain data the features that could be detected were limited. Because HLA typing was unavailable for some donors at each locus, only the typed subset was used in association tests. In a later analysis, TCR association rates were found to vary across HLA loci, with the most associated TCRs seen for DRB1 alleles and the fewest for HLA-C alleles. The study gave a list of about 160 TCR beta chains associated with cytomegalovirus. A further reported finding was that TCR beta sequences accurately predicted the HLA-A and HLA-B alleles for most subjects in the first cohort. At a false discovery rate of 0.05, a later analysis linked 16,951 TCR beta sequences to specific HLA alleles. In vitro tests confirmed that a few of the cytomegalovirus-associated TCR beta chains recognize cytomegalovirus antigens. Linkage disequilibrium might explain the correlated functional status among segregating V segments, but an unknown experimental factor could not be excluded.

This clone showed up just a few times. The antigen it recognizes is unknown. Nothing much larger sits one base from this clone, and base qualities are not available. This TCR derives from a woman between 40 and 50 years old in good health and CMV-seropositive. Source material: PBMCs. Recombination linked TRBV6-1 to TRBJ2-1; 8 bases in between match TRBD1. The nucleotide sequence is TGTGCCGCCCATCGGCAGGGGGCAAGGAATGAGCAGTTCTTC. This sequence encodes CAAHRQGARNEQFF.